Below are 10 T cell receptor beta chains sequenced from a single sample in a study of T-cell memory formation after mild COVID-19. MiXCR, applied by TCRdb to the 5' RACE reads, yields one record per CDR3 protein. This sample has 30,000 to 50,000 distinct CDR3 sequences, with 6% to 6.5% found just once. The sample was PBMCs or a T cell subset sorted from them (not recorded which). The origin of the receptors is an adult who had mild COVID-19 (a few samples of this study predate the infection). Cell type and time point are not known.

This clonotype was recorded at least ten times. V usage is TRBV12-3 or TRBV12-4 and J usage is TRBJ1-4, with a possible D match to TRBD1 (5 bases). This CDR3 is 15 amino acids long. The V and J ends lost 6 bases and 2 bases respectively, with 13 bases between them. CDR3 DNA: TGTGCCAGCAGCCGACCGGGACTGACTAATGAAAAACTGTTTTTT. Translation: CASSRPGLTNEKLFF.

The chain has TRBV5-1 and TRBJ1-1; TRBD1 might be the D (6 bases). Trimming left V 1 base short and J 4 bases short, with 11 bases between. Germline V gene data show CDR1 as SGHRS and CDR2 as YFSETQ. The CDR3 loop spans 14 amino acids. The CDR3 is CASSLIGGSTEAFF. The CDR3 bases are TGCGCCAGCAGCTTGATAGGGGGGTCCACTGAAGCTTTCTTT.

This clonotype came up a few times. This chain connects TRBV30 to TRBJ2-3; 7 positions match TRBD2. Germline V lookup: CDR1 GTSNPN, CDR2 SVGIG (reference sequence). With V trimmed by 5 bases and J by 2 bases, 7 bases remained unmatched. The CDR3 is 14 amino acids. CDR3: CAWRRGGATDTQYF. The CDR3 DNA reads as TGTGCCTGGCGGAGGGGAGGGGCCACAGATACGCAGTATTTT.

This clonotype was observed many times. The rearrangement uses TRBV6-5 and TRBJ2-3; unclear D gene. The V and J ends lost 7 bases and 2 bases respectively, with 10 bases between them. The CDR3 totals 13 residues. Per the germline V gene, CDR1 is MNHEY and CDR2 is SVGAGI. CDR3 region: CASIAANTDTQYF. The CDR3, as DNA: TGTGCCAGCATCGCGGCAAACACAGATACGCAGTATTTT.

The chain uses TRBV3-1 and TRBJ1-3; D is undetermined. Per germline, CDR1 LGHDT and CDR2 YNNKEL (reference sequence). This CDR3 contains 14 residues. Trimming took off 1 base at V and 0 bases at J, with 4 bases between the two ends. This CDR3 reads CASSQGYSGNTIYF. In DNA form, the CDR3 reads TGTGCCAGCAGCCAAGGCTACTCTGGAAACACCATATATTTT.

The chain links TRBV6-1 to TRBJ1-3; 8 bases are shared with TRBD1. The trim removed 7 bases at V and 5 bases at J, leaving 16 bases unmatched. The CDR3 has 17 amino acids. Germline CDR1 MNHNS, CDR2 SASEGT. The DNA for the CDR3 is TGTGCCAGCACCCCACCCCTTATTGGGACAGGACGAAACACCATATATTTT. It translates to CASTPPLIGTGRNTIYF.

The chain is built from TRBV5-5 and TRBJ2-6, with 12 positions matching TRBD1. Germline V CDR1 and CDR2: SGHKS, YYEKEE (reference sequence). The CDR3 extends over 24 amino acids. The junction had 26 bases not matched to a gene; V was cut back by 3 bases and J by 4 bases. The CDR3 reads CASSSYFVGGPSRDRGLGANVLTF. The CDR3 DNA follows: TGTGCCAGCAGCTCGTACTTTGTGGGGGGGCCGAGCCGGGACAGGGGGCTCGGGGCCAACGTCCTGACTTTC. The whole variable domain, remainder taken from reference TRBV5-5 and TRBJ2-6, is DAGVTQSPTHLIKTRGQQVTLRCSPISGHKSVSWYQQVLGQGPQFIFQYYEKEERGRGNFPDRFSARQFPNYSSELNVNALLLGDSALYLCASSSYFVGGPSRDRGLGANVLTFGAGSRLTVL.

This clonotype occurred a few times. The V and J genes are TRBV19 and TRBJ2-5; tentative D call: TRBD2 (5 bases). The CDR3 covers 12 residues. CDR1 is LNHDA and CDR2 is SQIVND in the germline V gene (reference sequence). Deletions cut 5 bases from V and 5 bases from J, with 9 bases between. The CDR3 region is CASSPSRETQYF. DNA for the CDR3: TGTGCCAGTAGTCCTAGCAGGGAGACCCAGTACTTC.

The J gene is TRBJ1-1, the V gene TRBV9; the D is unclear. The germline V gene has CDR1 SGDLS and CDR2 YYNGEE. Trimming pared 4 bases from V and 4 bases from J, leaving 14 bases between. There are 14 residues in the CDR3. The CDR3 nucleotides read TGTGCCAGCAGCCCCGATCTAGTTCGCACTGAAGCTTTCTTT. Encoded protein: CASSPDLVRTEAFF.

This clonotype was picked up many times. The genes are TRBV20-1 and TRBJ2-4; 7 positions agree with TRBD2. This CDR3 spans 14 amino acids. Germline CDR1 reads DFQATT; CDR2 reads SNEGSKA (reference sequence). Trimming removed 0 bases from V and 10 bases from J; junction bases left unmatched: 9. The DNA for the CDR3 is TGCAGTGCTAGAGACCGGACTAGTGTAGGAATTCAGTACTTC. Protein sequence: CSARDRTSVGIQYF.